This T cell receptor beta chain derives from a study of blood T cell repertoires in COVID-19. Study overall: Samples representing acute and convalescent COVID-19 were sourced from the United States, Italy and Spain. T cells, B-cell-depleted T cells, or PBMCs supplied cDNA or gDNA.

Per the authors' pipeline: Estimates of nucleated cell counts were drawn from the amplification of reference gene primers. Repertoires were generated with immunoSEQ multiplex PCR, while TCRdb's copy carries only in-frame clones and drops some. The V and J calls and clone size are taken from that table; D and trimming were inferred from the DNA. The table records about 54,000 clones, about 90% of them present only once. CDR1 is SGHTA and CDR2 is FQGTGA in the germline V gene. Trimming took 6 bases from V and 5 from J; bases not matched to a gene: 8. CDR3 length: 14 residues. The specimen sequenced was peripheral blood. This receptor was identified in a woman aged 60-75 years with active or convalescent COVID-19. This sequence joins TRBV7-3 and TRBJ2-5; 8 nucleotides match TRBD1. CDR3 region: CASSPGTGGETQYF. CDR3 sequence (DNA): TGTGCCAGCAGTCCTGGGACAGGCGGGGAGACCCAGTACTTC. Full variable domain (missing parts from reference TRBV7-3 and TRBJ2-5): GAGVSQTPSNKVTEKGKYVELRCDPISGHTALYWYRQSLGQGPEFLIYFQGTGAADDSGLPNDRFFAVRPEGSVSTLKIQRTERGDSAVYLCASSPGTGGETQYFGPGTRLLVL.